This T cell receptor beta chain was identified during a study of Graves' ophthalmopathy and Graves' hyperthyroidism. Across the whole study: Untreated patients at initial diagnosis provided peripheral blood.

Hyperthyroidism was new, under 2 months, in patients aged 18 to 65. Excluded: other autoimmune disease, uncontrolled infection, pregnancy or lactation. Diagnosis was based on clinical symptoms, serum thyroxine, TRAb, thyroid ultrasound and orbital computed tomography. This clonotype was seen many times. Transcripts of RNA were the source for amplifying TCR beta CDR3 regions. In the first round, RT-PCR was carried out with HTBI primers, and a multiplex PCR formed the second round. TCRdb processed the multiplex PCR reads anew with MiXCR; each CDR3 protein has one entry. The table includes 350,000 to 450,000 distinct CDR3 sequences, about 21% detected once. Unmatched junction bases numbered 13, after V lost 0 bases and J lost 6 bases. There are 17 residues in the CDR3. Per the germline V gene, CDR1 is DFQATT and CDR2 is SNEGSKA (reference sequence).

Sequenced sample: peripheral blood. This rearrangement joins TRBV20-1 to TRBJ2-4, with TRBD2 matching over 8 bases. This receptor was taken from a woman between 18 and 29 years old with stable Graves' hyperthyroidism. The CDR3 DNA reads as TGCAGTGCTAGAGATCCCGGGACTAGTGCCCGACTAAACATTCAGTACTTC. It specifies CSARDPGTSARLNIQYF.